Given below is one TCR beta chain in context. The sample belongs to a study of T cells in tumors after PD-1 blockade. Across the study: On average, tumor samples gave tens of thousands of TCR templates and approximately 6,000 unique clonotypes.

Sequencing was performed with immunoSEQ multiplex PCR; in TCRdb, only in-frame clones are kept and a portion is missing. The repertoire includes several thousand clones, 63% of them detected once, and about 16% sits in the top ten. The CDR3 is 16 residues long. Germline CDR1 is MGHDK and CDR2 is SYGVNS. The V end was cut by 1 base, the J end by 14 bases, with 23 bases between. V gene TRBV25-1 combines with J gene TRBJ1-4; D gene uncertain. This receptor was identified in a human donor with basal cell carcinoma. Sequencing was performed on tumor tissue, taken after anti-PD-1 treatment. CDR3 sequence: CASSEFSNRAREGLFF. CDR3 DNA sequence: TGTGCCAGCAGTGAATTTAGTAACCGGGCAAGGGAAGGGCTGTTTTTT.